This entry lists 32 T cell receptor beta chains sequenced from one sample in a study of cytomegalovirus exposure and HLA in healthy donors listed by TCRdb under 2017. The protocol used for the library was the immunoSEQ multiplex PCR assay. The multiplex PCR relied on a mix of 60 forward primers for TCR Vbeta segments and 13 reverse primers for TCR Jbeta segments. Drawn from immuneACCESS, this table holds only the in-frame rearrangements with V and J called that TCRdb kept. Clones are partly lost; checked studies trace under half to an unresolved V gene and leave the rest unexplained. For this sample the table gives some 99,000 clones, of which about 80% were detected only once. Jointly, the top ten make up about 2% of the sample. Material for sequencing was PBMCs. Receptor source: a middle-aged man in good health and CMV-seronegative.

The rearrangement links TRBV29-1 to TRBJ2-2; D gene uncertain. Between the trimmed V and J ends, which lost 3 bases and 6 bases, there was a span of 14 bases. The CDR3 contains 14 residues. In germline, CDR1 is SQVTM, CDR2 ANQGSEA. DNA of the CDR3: TGCAGCGTTGAGAATGCAGGATTGCCCGGGGAGCTGTTTTTT. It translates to CSVENAGLPGELFF.

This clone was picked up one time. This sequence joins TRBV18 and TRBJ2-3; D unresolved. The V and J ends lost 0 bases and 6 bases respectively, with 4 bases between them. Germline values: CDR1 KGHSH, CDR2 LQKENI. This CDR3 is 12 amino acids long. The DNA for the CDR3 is TGTGCCAGCTCACCACCATCGGATACGCAGTATTTT. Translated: CASSPPSDTQYF.

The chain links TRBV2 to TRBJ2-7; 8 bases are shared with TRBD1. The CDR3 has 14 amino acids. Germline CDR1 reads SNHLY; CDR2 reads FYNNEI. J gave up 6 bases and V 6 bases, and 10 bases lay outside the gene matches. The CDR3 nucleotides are TGTGCCAGCAGACCCGGACAGGGTGGTTCCGAGCAGTACTTC. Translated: CASRPGQGGSEQYF.

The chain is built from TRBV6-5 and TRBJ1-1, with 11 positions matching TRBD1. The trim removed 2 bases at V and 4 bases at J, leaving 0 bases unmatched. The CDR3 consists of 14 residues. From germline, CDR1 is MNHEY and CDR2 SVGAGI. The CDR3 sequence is CASSYGTGGTEAFF. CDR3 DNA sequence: TGTGCCAGCAGTTACGGGACAGGGGGCACTGAAGCTTTCTTT.

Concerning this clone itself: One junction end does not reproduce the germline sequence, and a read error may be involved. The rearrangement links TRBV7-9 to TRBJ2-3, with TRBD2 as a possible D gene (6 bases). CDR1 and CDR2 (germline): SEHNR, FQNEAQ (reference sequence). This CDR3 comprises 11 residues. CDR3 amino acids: CSSRGTDTQYF. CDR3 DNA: TGTTCCAGCCGGGGGACAGATACGCAGTATTTT.

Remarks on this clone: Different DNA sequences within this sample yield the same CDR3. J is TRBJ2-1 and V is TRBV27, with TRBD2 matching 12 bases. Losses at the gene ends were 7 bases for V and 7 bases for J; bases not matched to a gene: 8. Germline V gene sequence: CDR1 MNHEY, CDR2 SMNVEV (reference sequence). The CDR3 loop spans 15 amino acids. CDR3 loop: CASTLAGGPLNEQFF. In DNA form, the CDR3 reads TGTGCCAGCACCCTAGCGGGAGGGCCCCTAAATGAGCAGTTCTTC.

CDR3 sequence: CASSQGQGRKEPFF. CDR3 DNA: TGCGCCAGCAGCCAAGGACAAGGCAGGAAGGAACCGTTTTTT. This chain uses TRBV4-3 with TRBJ1-4; the D is unclear. Germline V gene sequence: CDR1 LGHNA, CDR2 YSLEER. The CDR3 consists of 14 residues. The V end was cut by 1 base, the J end by 16 bases, with 19 bases between.

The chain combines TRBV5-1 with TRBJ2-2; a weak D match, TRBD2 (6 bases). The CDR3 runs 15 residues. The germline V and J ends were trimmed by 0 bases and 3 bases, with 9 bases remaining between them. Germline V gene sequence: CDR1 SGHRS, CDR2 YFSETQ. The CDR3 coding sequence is TGCGCCAGCAGCTTGGGGGGACTGTACACCGGGGAGCTGTTTTTT. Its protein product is CASSLGGLYTGELFF.

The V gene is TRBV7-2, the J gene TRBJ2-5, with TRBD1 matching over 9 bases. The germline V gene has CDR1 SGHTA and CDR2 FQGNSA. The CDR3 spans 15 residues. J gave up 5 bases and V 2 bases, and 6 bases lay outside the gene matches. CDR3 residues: CASSLNRGRRETQYF. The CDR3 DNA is TGTGCCAGCAGCTTAAACAGGGGGCGCCGGGAGACCCAGTACTTC. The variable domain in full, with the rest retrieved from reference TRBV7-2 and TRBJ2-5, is GAGVSQSPSNKVTEKGKDVELRCDPISGHTALYWYRQSLGQGLEFLIYFQGNSAPDKSGLPSDRFSAERTGGSVSTLTIQRTQQEDSAVYLCASSLNRGRRETQYFGPGTRLLVL.

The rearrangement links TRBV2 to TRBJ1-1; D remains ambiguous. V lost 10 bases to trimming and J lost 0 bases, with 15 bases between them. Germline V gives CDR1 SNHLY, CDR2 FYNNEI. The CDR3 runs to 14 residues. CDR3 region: CATLKGAVNTEAFF. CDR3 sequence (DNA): TGTGCCACCCTAAAGGGAGCGGTGAACACTGAAGCTTTCTTT.

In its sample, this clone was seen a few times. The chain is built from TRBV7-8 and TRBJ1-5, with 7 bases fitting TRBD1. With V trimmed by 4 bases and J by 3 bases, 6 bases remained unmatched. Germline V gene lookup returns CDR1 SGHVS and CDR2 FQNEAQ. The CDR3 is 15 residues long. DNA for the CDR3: TGTGCCAGCAGCTCCGACAGGGTAACCAATCAGCCCCAGCATTTT. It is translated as CASSSDRVTNQPQHF.

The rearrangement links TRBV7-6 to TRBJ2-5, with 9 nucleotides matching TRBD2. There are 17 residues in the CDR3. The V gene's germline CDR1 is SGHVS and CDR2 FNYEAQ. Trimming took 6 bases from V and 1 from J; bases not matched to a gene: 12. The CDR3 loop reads CASRGLSGLAPQETQYF. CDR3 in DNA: TGTGCCAGCAGGGGCCTCAGCGGACTAGCGCCCCAAGAGACCCAGTACTTC.

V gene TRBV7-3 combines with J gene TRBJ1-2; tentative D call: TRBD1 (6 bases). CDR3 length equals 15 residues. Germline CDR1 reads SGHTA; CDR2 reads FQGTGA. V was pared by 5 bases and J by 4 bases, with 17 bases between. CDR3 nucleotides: TGTGCCAGCAGCCTCGACCCGGACAGACCCTATGGCTACACCTTC. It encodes CASSLDPDRPYGYTF.

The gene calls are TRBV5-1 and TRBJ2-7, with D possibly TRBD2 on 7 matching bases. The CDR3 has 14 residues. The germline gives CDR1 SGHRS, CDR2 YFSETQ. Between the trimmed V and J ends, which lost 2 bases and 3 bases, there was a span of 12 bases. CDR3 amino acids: CASSFVGGHYEQYF. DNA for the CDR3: TGCGCCAGCAGCTTCGTCGGGGGGCACTACGAGCAGTACTTC.

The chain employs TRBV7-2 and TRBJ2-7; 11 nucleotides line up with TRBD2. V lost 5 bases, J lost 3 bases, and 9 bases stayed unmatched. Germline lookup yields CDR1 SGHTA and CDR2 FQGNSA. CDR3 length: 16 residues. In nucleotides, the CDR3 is TGTGCCAGCAGCATTTTCGGGACTAGCGGCCTCTACGAGCAGTACTTC. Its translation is CASSIFGTSGLYEQYF.

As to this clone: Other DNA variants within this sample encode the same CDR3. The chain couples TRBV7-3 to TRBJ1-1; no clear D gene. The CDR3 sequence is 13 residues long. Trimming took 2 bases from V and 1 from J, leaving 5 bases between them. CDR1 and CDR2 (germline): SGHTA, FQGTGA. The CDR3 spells CASSLGRNTEAFF. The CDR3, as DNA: TGTGCCAGCAGCTTAGGCCGGAACACTGAAGCTTTCTTT.

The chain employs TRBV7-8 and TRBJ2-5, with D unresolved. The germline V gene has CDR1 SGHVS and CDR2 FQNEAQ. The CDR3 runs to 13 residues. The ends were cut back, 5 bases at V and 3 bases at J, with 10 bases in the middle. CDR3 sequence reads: CASSTRREETQYF. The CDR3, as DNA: TGTGCCAGCAGCACACGACGGGAAGAGACCCAGTACTTC.

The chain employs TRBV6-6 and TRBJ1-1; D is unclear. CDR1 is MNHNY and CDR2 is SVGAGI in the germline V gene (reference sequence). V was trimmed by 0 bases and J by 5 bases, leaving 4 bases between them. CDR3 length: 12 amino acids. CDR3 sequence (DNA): TGTGCCAGCAGTTACTCGCAGACTGAAGCTTTCTTT. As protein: CASSYSQTEAFF.

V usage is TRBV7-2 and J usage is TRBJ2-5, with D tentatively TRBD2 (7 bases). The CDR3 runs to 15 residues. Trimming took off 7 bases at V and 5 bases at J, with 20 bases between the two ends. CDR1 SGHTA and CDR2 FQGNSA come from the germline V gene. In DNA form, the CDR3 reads TGTGCCAGCAACTGGGGGCCCGAGGGAGGGGAGACCCAGTACTTC. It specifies CASNWGPEGGETQYF. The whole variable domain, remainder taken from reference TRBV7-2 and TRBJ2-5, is GAGVSQSPSNKVTEKGKDVELRCDPISGHTALYWYRQSLGQGLEFLIYFQGNSAPDKSGLPSDRFSAERTGGSVSTLTIQRTQQEDSAVYLCASNWGPEGGETQYFGPGTRLLVL.

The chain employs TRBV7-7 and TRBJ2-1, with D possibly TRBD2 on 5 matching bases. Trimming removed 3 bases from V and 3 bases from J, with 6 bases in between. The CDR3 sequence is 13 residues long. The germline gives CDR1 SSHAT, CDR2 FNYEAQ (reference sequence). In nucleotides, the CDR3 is TGTGCCAGCAGCTTGGACTTCTACAATGAGCAGTTCTTC. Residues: CASSLDFYNEQFF.

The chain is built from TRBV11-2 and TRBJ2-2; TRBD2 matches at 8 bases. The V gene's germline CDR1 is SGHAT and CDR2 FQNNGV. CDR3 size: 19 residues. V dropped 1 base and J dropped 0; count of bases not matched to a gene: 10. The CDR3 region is CASSLARGLAVSNTGELFF. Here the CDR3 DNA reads TGTGCCAGCAGCTTAGCCCGTGGACTAGCAGTATCGAACACCGGGGAGCTGTTTTTT.

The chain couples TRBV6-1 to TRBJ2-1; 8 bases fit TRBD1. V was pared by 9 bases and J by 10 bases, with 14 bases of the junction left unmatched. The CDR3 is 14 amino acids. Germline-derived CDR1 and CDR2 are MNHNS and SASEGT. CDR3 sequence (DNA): TGTGCCAGTGGACAGGGACCTGGGGTGGGGGAGCAGTTCTTC. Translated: CASGQGPGVGEQFF.

CDR3 DNA: TGTGCCAGCAGCTCCAACAGGAACACCGGGGAGCTGTTTTTT. Residues: CASSSNRNTGELFF. The chain combines TRBV7-2 with TRBJ2-2; D not resolved. Germline CDR1 SGHTA, CDR2 FQGNSA. V lost 4 bases and J 1 base, leaving 7 bases between the germline ends. This CDR3 is built from 14 residues.

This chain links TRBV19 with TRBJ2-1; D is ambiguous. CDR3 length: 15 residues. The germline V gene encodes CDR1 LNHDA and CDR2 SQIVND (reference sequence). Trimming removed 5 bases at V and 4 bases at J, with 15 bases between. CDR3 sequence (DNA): TGTGCCAGTAGTCCCCCGTCGGAGATGTACAATGAGCAGTTCTTC. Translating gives CASSPPSEMYNEQFF.

CDR3 sequence: CASSLADRALYEQYF. In DNA form, the CDR3 reads TGTGCCAGCAGCTTGGCGGACAGGGCGCTTTACGAGCAGTACTTC. The gene calls are TRBV5-6 and TRBJ2-7; the match to TRBD1 covers 8 bases. The CDR3 runs to 15 residues. The V gene end was trimmed by 0 bases and the J gene end by 4 bases; junction bases not matched to a gene: 6. CDR1 and CDR2 (germline): SGHDT, YYEEEE.

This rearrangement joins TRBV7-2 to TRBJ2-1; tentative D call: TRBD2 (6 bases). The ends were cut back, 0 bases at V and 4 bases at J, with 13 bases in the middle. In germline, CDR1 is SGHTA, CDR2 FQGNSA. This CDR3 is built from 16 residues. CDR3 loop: CASSLAIGSGYNEQFF. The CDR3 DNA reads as TGTGCCAGCAGCTTAGCTATCGGGAGTGGGTACAATGAGCAGTTCTTC.

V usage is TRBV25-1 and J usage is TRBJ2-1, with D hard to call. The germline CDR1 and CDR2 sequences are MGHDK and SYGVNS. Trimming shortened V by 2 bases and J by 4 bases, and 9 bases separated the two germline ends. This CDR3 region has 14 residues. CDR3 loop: CASSEPPRYNEQFF. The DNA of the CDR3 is TGTGCCAGCAGTGAACCACCTAGGTACAATGAGCAGTTCTTC. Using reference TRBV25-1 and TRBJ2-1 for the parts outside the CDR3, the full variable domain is EADIYQTPRYLVIGTGKKITLECSQTMGHDKMYWYQQDPGMELHLIHYSYGVNSTEKGDLSSESTVSRIRTEHFPLTLESARPSHTSQYLCASSEPPRYNEQFFGPGTRLTVL.

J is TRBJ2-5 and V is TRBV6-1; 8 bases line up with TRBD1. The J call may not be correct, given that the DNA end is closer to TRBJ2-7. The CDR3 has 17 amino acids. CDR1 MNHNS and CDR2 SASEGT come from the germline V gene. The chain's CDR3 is CASSEARGTGLPYEQYF. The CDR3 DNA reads TGTGCCAGCAGTGAAGCGCGAGGGACAGGCCTACCCTACGAGCAGTACTTC.

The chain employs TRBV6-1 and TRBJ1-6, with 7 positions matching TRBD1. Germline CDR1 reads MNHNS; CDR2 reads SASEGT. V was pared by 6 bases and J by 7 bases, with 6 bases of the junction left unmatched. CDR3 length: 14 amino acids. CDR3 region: CASRVTGDNSPLHF. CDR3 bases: TGTGCCAGCAGGGTTACAGGGGACAATTCACCCCTCCACTTT.

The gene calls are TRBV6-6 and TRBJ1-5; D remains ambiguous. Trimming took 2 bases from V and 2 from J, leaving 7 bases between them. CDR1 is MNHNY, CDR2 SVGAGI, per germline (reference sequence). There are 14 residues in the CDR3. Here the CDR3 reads CASSYRGGNQPQHF. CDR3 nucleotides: TGTGCCAGCAGTTACAGAGGTGGCAATCAGCCCCAGCATTTT.

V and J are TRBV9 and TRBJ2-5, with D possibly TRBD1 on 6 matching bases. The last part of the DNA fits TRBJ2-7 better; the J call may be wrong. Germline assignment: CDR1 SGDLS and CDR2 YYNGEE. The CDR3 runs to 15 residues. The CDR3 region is CASSTTTGYAAEQYF. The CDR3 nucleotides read TGTGCCAGCAGCACGACTACAGGGTACGCCGCCGAGCAGTACTTC.

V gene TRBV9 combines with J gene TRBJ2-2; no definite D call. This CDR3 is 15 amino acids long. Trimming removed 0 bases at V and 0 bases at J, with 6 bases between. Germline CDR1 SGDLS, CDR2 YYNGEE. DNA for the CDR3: TGTGCCAGCAGCGTAGACAGTGCGAACACCGGGGAGCTGTTTTTT. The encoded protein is CASSVDSANTGELFF.